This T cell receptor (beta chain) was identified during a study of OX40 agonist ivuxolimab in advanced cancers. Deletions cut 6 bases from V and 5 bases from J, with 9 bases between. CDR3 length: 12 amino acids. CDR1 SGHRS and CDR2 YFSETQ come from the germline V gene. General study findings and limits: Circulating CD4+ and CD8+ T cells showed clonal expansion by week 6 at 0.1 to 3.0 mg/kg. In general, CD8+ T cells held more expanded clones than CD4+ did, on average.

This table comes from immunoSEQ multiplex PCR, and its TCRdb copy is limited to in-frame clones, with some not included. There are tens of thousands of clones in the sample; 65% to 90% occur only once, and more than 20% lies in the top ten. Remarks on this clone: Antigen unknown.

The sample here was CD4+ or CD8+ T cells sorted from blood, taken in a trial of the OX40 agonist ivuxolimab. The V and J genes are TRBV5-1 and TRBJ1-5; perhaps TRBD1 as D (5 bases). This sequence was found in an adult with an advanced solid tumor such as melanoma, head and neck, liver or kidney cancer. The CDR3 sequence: CASNKGYQPQHF. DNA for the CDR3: TGCGCCAGCAACAAGGGGTATCAGCCCCAGCATTTT.